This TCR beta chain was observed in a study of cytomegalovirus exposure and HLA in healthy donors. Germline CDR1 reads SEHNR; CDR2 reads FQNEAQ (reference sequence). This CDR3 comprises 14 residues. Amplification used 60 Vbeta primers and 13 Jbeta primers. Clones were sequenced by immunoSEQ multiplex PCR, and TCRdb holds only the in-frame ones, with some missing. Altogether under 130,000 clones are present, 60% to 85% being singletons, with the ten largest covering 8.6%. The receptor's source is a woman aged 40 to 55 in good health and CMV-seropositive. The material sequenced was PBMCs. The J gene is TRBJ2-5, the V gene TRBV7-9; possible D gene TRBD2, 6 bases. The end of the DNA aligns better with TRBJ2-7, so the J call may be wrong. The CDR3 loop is CASSFRAGRYEQYF. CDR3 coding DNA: TGTGCCAGCAGCTTTCGCGCGGGGCGCTACGAGCAGTACTTC.